This entry features one T cell receptor beta chain sequence. This record comes from a study of blood T cell repertoires in COVID-19. There are 14 residues in the CDR3. Germline CDR1 reads MNHNY; CDR2 reads SVGAGI (reference sequence). V was pared by 2 bases and J by 6 bases, with 5 bases of the junction left unmatched. TCRdb keeps only in-frame clones here, not all; method: immunoSEQ multiplex PCR. This sample has about 220,000 clones, with 75% to 85% found just once. Source material: peripheral blood. The sequence derives from a woman aged 65 to 85 with COVID-19, enrolled during active disease. The chain is built from TRBV6-6 and TRBJ1-2; 8 nucleotides line up with TRBD1. CDR3 amino acids: CASSYQGADHGYTF. CDR3 in DNA: TGTGCCAGCAGTTACCAGGGGGCGGACCATGGCTACACCTTC.